These 2 T cell receptor beta chains were all obtained from the same sample, sequenced in a study of blood T cells in healthy people across ages. It was with a sample-barcoded 5' primer and a J-beta primer mix that a second PCR of roughly 7 to 12 cycles was run. Each CDR3 protein is one row after TCRdb ran MiXCR on the 5' RACE reads. The sample carries over 950,000 distinct CDR3 sequences, just over 50% recorded once. The specimen sequenced was blood. Receptors were obtained from a woman aged 55-75 years in good health.

This clonotype was counted a few times. The CDR3 bases are TGTGCCAGCAAGGACCAAACGCAGGGGTACTTC. This codes for CASKDQTQGYF. The genes are TRBV2 and TRBJ2-5; D may be TRBD1 (5 bases). The CDR3 length is 11 residues. Germline lookup yields CDR1 SNHLY and CDR2 FYNNEI. The V end was cut by 7 bases, the J end by 13 bases, with 16 bases between.

The J gene is TRBJ1-4, the V gene TRBV12-3 or TRBV12-4; 10 nucleotides agree with TRBD1. With V trimmed by 6 bases and J by 7 bases, 17 bases remained unmatched. CDR3 size: 18 residues. CDR3 in DNA: TGTGCCAGCAGCTCAAGACAGGGGGCGCGGGTGGGAGCTGAAAAACTGTTTTTT. Protein: CASSSRQGARVGAEKLFF.